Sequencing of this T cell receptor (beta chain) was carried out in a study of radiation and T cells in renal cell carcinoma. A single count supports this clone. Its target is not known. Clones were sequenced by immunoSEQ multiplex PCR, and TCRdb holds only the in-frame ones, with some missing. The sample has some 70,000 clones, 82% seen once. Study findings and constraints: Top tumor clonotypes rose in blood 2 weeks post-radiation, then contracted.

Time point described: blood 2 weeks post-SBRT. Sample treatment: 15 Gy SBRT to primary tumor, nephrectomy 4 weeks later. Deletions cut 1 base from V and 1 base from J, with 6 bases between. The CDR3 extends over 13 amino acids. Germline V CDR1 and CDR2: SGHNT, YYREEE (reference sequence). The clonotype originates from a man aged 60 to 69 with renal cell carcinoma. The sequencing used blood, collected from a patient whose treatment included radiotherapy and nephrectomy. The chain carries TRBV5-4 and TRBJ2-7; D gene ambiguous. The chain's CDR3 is CASSLPASYEQYF. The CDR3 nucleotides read TGTGCCAGCAGCTTGCCAGCTTCCTACGAGCAGTACTTC.